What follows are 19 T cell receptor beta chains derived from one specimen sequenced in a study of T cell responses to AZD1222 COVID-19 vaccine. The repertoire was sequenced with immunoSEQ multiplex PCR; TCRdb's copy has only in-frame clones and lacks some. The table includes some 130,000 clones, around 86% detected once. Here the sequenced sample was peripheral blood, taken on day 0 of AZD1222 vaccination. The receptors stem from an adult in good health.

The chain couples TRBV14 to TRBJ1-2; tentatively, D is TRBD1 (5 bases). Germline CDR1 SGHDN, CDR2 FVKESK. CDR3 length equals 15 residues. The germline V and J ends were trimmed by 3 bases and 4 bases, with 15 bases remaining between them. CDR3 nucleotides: TGTGCCAGCAGCCATGAGGAGGGACTGGTCTATGGCTACACCTTC. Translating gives CASSHEEGLVYGYTF.

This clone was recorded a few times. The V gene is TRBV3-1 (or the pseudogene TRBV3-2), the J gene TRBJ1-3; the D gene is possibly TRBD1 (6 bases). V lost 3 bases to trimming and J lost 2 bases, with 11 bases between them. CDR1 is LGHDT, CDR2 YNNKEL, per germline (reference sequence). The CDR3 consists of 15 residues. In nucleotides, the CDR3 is TGTGCCAGCAGCCAGCTACAGGGAACTGGAAACACCATATATTTT. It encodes CASSQLQGTGNTIYF.

DNA for the CDR3: TGTGCCAGCCTACAAAAAATGTTCTTC. This translates into CASLQKMFF. The gene calls are TRBV6-9 and TRBJ2-1; D ambiguous. This CDR3 has 9 residues. Trimming removed 8 bases from V and 15 bases from J, with 11 bases in between. Germline V gene lookup returns CDR1 MNHGY and CDR2 SVAAGI.

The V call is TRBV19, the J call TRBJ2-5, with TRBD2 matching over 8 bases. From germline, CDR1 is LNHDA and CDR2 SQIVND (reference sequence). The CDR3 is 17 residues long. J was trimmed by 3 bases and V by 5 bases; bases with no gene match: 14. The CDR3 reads CASSPRAIAGIEETQYF. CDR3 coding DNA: TGTGCCAGTAGTCCTCGGGCCATAGCGGGGATAGAAGAGACCCAGTACTTC.

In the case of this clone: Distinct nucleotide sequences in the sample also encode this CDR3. Written as DNA, the CDR3 is TGTGCCAGCAGCTTGGACAGAACTAATGAAAAACTGTTTTTT. Its protein product is CASSLDRTNEKLFF. V gene TRBV5-4 combines with J gene TRBJ1-4; D unresolved. Germline V gives CDR1 SGHNT, CDR2 YYREEE (reference sequence). The V end lost 0 bases, the J end lost 1 base, and 4 bases lay between the germline ends. This CDR3 contains 14 residues.

The CDR3 region has the DNA TGCAGTGTCCCGGACCTAAATGAAGCTTTCTTT. This codes for CSVPDLNEAFF. This chain joins TRBV20-1 and TRBJ1-1; no firm D call. The CDR3 has 11 amino acids. Trimming pared 7 bases from V and 7 bases from J, leaving 13 bases between. Germline lookup yields CDR1 DFQATT and CDR2 SNEGSKA (reference sequence).

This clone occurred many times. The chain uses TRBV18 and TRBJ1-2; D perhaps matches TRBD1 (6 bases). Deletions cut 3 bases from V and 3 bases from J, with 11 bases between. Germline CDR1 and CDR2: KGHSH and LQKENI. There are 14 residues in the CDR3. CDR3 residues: CASSPGTFDYGYTF. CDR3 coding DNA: TGTGCCAGCTCACCCGGGACATTTGACTATGGCTACACCTTC.

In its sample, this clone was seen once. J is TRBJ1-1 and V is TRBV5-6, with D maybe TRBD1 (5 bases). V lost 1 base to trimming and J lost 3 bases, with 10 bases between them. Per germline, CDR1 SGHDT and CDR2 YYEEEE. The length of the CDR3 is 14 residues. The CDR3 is CASSLSRVDTEAFF. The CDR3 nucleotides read TGTGCCAGCAGCTTGTCCAGGGTAGACACTGAAGCTTTCTTT. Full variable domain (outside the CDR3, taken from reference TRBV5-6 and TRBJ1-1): DAGVTQSPTHLIKTRGQQVTLRCSPKSGHDTVSWYQQALGQGPQFIFQYYEEEERQRGNFPDRFSGHQFPNYSSELNVNALLLGDSALYLCASSLSRVDTEAFFGQGTRLTVV.

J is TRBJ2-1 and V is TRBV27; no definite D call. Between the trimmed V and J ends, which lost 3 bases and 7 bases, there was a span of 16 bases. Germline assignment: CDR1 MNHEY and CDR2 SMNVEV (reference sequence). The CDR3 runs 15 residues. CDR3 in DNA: TGTGCCAGCAGTTTTGTTGCGGCAACCCTGAATGAGCAGTTCTTC. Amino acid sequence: CASSFVAATLNEQFF.

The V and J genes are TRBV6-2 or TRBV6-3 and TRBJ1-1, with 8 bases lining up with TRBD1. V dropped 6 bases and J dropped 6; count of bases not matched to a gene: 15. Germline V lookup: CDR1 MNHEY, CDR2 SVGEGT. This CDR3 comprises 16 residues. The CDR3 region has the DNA TGTGCCAGCAGCCCTGCCCTGACAGGGGTTGGAGCTGAAGCTTTCTTT. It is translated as CASSPALTGVGAEAFF.

This CDR3 reads CASSYENRGQTEAFF. The CDR3, as DNA: TGTGCCAGCAGTTACGAAAACAGGGGGCAGACTGAAGCTTTCTTT. The chain recombines TRBV6-5 with TRBJ1-1; TRBD1 agrees at 9 bases. The germline gives CDR1 MNHEY, CDR2 SVGAGI. After removal of 2 bases from V and 5 bases from J, the junction contained 6 bases not matched to a gene. This CDR3 is built from 15 residues.

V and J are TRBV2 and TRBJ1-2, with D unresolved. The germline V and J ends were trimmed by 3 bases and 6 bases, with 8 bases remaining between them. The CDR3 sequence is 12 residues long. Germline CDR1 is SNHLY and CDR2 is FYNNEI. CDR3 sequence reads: CASSDYPDGYTF. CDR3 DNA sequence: TGTGCCAGCAGTGACTACCCCGATGGCTACACCTTC.

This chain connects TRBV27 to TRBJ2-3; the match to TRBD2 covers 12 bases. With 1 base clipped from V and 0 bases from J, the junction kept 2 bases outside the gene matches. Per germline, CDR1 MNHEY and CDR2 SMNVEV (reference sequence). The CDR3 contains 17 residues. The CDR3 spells CASSLLLAGGSTDTQYF. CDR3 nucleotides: TGTGCCAGCAGTTTATTACTAGCGGGGGGAAGCACAGATACGCAGTATTTT.

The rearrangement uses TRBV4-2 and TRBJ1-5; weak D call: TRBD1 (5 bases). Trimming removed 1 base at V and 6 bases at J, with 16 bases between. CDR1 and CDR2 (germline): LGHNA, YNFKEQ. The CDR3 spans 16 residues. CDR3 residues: CASSQVPIGAGQPQHF. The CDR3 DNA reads TGTGCCAGCAGCCAAGTTCCCATCGGGGCCGGTCAGCCCCAGCATTTT.

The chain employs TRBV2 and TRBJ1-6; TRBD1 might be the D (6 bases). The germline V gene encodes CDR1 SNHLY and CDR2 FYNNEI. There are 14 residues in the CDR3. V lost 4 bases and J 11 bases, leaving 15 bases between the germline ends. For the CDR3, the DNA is TGTGCCAGCAGTGTAACCGGGGGCCGGACACCCCTCCACTTT. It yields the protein CASSVTGGRTPLHF.

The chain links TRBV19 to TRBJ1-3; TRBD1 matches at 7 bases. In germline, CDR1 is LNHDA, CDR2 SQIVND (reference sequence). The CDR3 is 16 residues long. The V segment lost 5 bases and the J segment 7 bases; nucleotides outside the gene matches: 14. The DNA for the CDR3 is TGTGCCAGTAGTCTCCGACAGGGACTCGGCGGGAACACCATATATTTT. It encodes CASSLRQGLGGNTIYF.

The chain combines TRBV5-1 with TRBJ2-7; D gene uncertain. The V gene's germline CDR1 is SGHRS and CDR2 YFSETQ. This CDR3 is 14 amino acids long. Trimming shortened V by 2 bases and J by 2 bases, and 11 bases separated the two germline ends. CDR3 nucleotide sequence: TGCGCCAGCAGCTTTAGGACGAATGCCTACGAGCAGTACTTC. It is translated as CASSFRTNAYEQYF. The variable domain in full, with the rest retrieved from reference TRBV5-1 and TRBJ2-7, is KAGVTQTPRYLIKTRGQQVTLSCSPISGHRSVSWYQQTPGQGLQFLFEYFSETQRNKGNFPGRFSGRQFSNSRSEMNVSTLELGDSALYLCASSFRTNAYEQYFGPGTRLTVT.

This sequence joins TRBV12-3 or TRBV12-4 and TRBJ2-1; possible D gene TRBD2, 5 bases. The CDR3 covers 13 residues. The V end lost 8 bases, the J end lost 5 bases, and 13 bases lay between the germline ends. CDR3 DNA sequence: TGTGCCAGCGGTGAGCGGATGAACAATGAGCAGTTCTTC. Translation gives CASGERMNNEQFF.

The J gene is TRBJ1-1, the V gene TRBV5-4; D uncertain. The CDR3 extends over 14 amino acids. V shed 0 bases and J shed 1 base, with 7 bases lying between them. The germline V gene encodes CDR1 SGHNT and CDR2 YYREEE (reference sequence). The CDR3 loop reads CASSLDVGNTEAFF. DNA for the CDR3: TGTGCCAGCAGCTTGGACGTCGGGAACACTGAAGCTTTCTTT. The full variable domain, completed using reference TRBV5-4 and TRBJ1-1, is ETGVTQSPTHLIKTRGQQVTLRCSSQSGHNTVSWYQQALGQGPQFIFQYYREEENGRGNFPPRFSGLQFPNYSSELNVNALELDDSALYLCASSLDVGNTEAFFGQGTRLTVV.